This T cell receptor beta chain was recovered during a study of blood T cell repertoires in COVID-19. Across the whole study: Material from acute and convalescent COVID-19 was sourced from the United States, Italy and Spain. In each case, the material was cDNA or gDNA derived from T cells, B-cell-depleted T cells, or PBMCs.

Some clones are missing from TCRdb's copy, which holds only in-frame ones; the method was immunoSEQ multiplex PCR. The data show over 400,000 clones, 80% to 90% seen once. The TCR comes from a woman aged 25 to 45 with active or convalescent COVID-19. Sequencing used peripheral blood.

CDR3 loop: CSVRGGAEAFF. The CDR3 nucleotides are TGCAGCGTTAGGGGTGGGGCTGAAGCTTTCTTT. The rearrangement uses TRBV29-1 and TRBJ1-1, with D possibly TRBD1 on 5 matching bases. The CDR3 runs to 11 residues. Trimming cost V 5 bases and J 6 bases, with 10 bases left between them. Germline V gene sequence: CDR1 SQVTM, CDR2 ANQGSEA. The complete variable domain, with remaining parts taken from reference TRBV29-1 and TRBJ1-1, reads SAVISQKPSRDICQRGTSLTIQCQVDSQVTMMFWYRQQPGQSLTLIATANQGSEATYESGFVIDKFPISRPNLTFSTLTVSNMSPEDSSIYLCSVRGGAEAFFGQGTRLTVV.